Below, 31 T cell receptor beta chains from the same sample are listed, as sequenced in a study of T cells after yellow fever vaccination. TCRdb recomputed calls from the 5' RACE reads with MiXCR, one row per CDR3 protein. The sample lists 200,000 or so distinct CDR3 sequences, 6% to 8% occurring once. Specimen: CD4+ T cells sorted from PBMCs, collected on the day of the yellow fever booster vaccination. The receptors stem from a man aged 25-45 years who received the YFV17D yellow fever vaccine.

The CDR3 protein is CASSLVAVGENEQFF. CDR3 bases: TGCGCCAGCAGCTTGGTCGCCGTCGGGGAGAATGAGCAGTTCTTC. The rearrangement joins TRBV5-1 to TRBJ2-1; D is possibly TRBD2 (5 bases). Trimming cost V 0 bases and J 7 bases, with 14 bases left between them. The germline gives CDR1 SGHRS, CDR2 YFSETQ. The CDR3 consists of 15 residues.

The J gene is TRBJ2-2, the V gene TRBV5-1, with 11 bases aligning to TRBD2. CDR1 and CDR2 (germline): SGHRS, YFSETQ. Trimming at V came to 4 bases and at J to 4 bases, leaving 6 bases not matched to a gene. The CDR3 loop spans 16 amino acids. CDR3 sequence reads: CASSPLAGEGTGELFF. CDR3 DNA: TGCGCCAGCAGCCCACTAGCGGGAGAGGGCACCGGGGAGCTGTTTTTT.

The rearrangement links TRBV3-1 to TRBJ2-7; D call uncertain. The V end was cut by 5 bases, the J end by 7 bases, with 12 bases between. The CDR3 contains 12 residues. Germline V gene data show CDR1 as LGHDT and CDR2 as YNNKEL (reference sequence). The CDR3 DNA is TGTGCCAGCAGCGCGGCCAATAGGGAGCAGTACTTC. Encoded protein: CASSAANREQYF.

The chain recombines TRBV27 with TRBJ1-6; maybe TRBD1 (5 bases). Germline values: CDR1 MNHEY, CDR2 SMNVEV (reference sequence). The CDR3 is 14 amino acids. Deletions cut 4 bases from V and 7 bases from J, with 11 bases between. The DNA of the CDR3 is TGTGCCAGCAGTTCCCCGGGGCCGAATTCACCCCTCCACTTT. Its translation is CASSSPGPNSPLHF.

This clonotype was detected ten times or more. The rearrangement uses TRBV10-3 and TRBJ2-5, with 10 positions matching TRBD1. The V gene end was trimmed by 7 bases and the J gene end by 3 bases; junction bases not matched to a gene: 11. The CDR3 loop spans 16 amino acids. Germline V lookup: CDR1 ENHRY, CDR2 SYGVKD. The CDR3 DNA reads TGTGCCATCAAAGGGGACAGGGGAACCCCAGAAGAGACCCAGTACTTC. This gives the protein CAIKGDRGTPEETQYF.

This chain links TRBV4-3 with TRBJ2-5; 11 bases agree with TRBD2. Germline CDR1 reads LGHNA; CDR2 reads YSLEER. The V segment lost 1 base and the J segment 4 bases; nucleotides outside the gene matches: 2. This CDR3 is 15 amino acids long. The CDR3 DNA reads TGCGCCAGCAGCCAAGTAGGACTAGCGGGAGAGACCCAGTACTTC. Its protein product is CASSQVGLAGETQYF.

This clonotype was recorded a few times. The chain employs TRBV4-1 and TRBJ2-4; TRBD2 agrees at 13 bases. Germline CDR1 and CDR2: MGHRA and YSYEKL. The CDR3 runs to 14 residues. The trim removed 5 bases at V and 7 bases at J, leaving 2 bases unmatched. CDR3 nucleotide sequence: TGCGCCAGCAGCACTAGCGGGAGGGGGAACATTCAGTACTTC. It specifies CASSTSGRGNIQYF.

This chain links TRBV7-7 with TRBJ2-3, with D hard to call. Germline assignment: CDR1 SSHAT and CDR2 FNYEAQ (reference sequence). V was shortened by 1 base and J by 4 bases, with 12 bases between the two germline ends. This CDR3 spans 15 amino acids. In nucleotides, the CDR3 is TGTGCCAGCAGCTTAGTTTCTAGTTCGGCAGATACGCAGTATTTT. Translated: CASSLVSSSADTQYF. The variable domain in full, completed from reference TRBV7-7 and TRBJ2-3, reads GAGVSQSPRYKVTKRGQDVTLRCDPISSHATLYWYQQALGQGPEFLTYFNYEAQPDKSGLPSDRFSAERPEGSISTLTIQRTEQRDSAMYRCASSLVSSSADTQYFGPGTRLTVL.

This clonotype was recorded many times. The chain carries TRBV5-4 and TRBJ2-2; 7 nucleotides line up with TRBD1. The CDR3 loop spans 14 amino acids. Germline V lookup: CDR1 SGHNT, CDR2 YYREEE (reference sequence). The ends lost 2 bases at V and 4 bases at J; junction bases unmatched: 2. CDR3 nucleotide sequence: TGTGCCAGCAGCTTAGACAGGGCCACCGGGGAGCTGTTTTTT. Amino acids: CASSLDRATGELFF.

At least ten counts were recorded for this clonotype. The chain combines TRBV5-1 with TRBJ2-4; D is possibly TRBD2 (7 bases). V shed 2 bases and J shed 3 bases, with 12 bases lying between them. Germline CDR1 is SGHRS and CDR2 is YFSETQ. This CDR3 contains 15 residues. The CDR3 region is CASSLQGGGKNIQYF. The CDR3 bases are TGCGCCAGCAGCTTACAGGGCGGGGGCAAAAACATTCAGTACTTC.

The rearrangement uses TRBV5-1 and TRBJ2-5, with 9 bases fitting TRBD2. The germline V gene encodes CDR1 SGHRS and CDR2 YFSETQ. V was clipped by 4 bases and J by 5 bases; unmatched bases: 6. CDR3 length equals 14 residues. CDR3 amino acids: CASSAGGVRETQYF. The CDR3 bases are TGCGCCAGCAGCGCGGGGGGGGTCCGGGAGACCCAGTACTTC.

This clonotype occurred many times. The CDR3 spells CASSFQGGNNEQFF. The CDR3 DNA is TGTGCCAGCAGCTTTCAGGGCGGAAACAATGAGCAGTTCTTC. The chain uses TRBV7-2 and TRBJ2-1; perhaps TRBD1 as D (5 bases). Germline loops: CDR1 SGHTA, CDR2 FQGNSA. Trimming left V 3 bases short and J 5 bases short, with 11 bases between. The CDR3 has 14 residues.

This clonotype was observed at least ten times. The chain joins TRBV3-1 to TRBJ2-5; 12 bases agree with TRBD2. This CDR3 contains 18 residues. Germline values: CDR1 LGHDT, CDR2 YNNKEL (reference sequence). V gave up 1 base and J gave up 4 bases; unmatched junction bases: 10. The CDR3 protein is CASSQGTSGIHGVETQYF. The CDR3 coding sequence is TGTGCCAGCAGCCAAGGGACTAGCGGGATCCACGGAGTAGAGACCCAGTACTTC.

This clonotype occurred many times. The V call is TRBV7-2, the J call TRBJ2-7, with unresolved D. The CDR3 totals 11 residues. From germline, CDR1 is SGHTA and CDR2 FQGNSA. Trimming took off 2 bases at V and 4 bases at J, with 3 bases between the two ends. CDR3 sequence reads: CASSLFYEQYF. The DNA of the CDR3 is TGTGCCAGCAGCTTATTTTACGAGCAGTACTTC.

This clonotype was seen repeatedly, ten times or more. CDR3 coding DNA: TGTGCCAGCAGCTTATTAGCGGGAGGAGGCCACGAGCAGTACTTC. Translating it yields CASSLLAGGGHEQYF. The V call is TRBV5-6, the J call TRBJ2-7, with 10 bases that match TRBD2. This CDR3 has 15 residues. The trim removed 2 bases at V and 5 bases at J, leaving 7 bases unmatched. Germline assignment: CDR1 SGHDT and CDR2 YYEEEE.

This clonotype was seen repeatedly, ten times or more. The chain employs TRBV4-3 and TRBJ2-3; no clear D gene. The germline V gene has CDR1 LGHNA and CDR2 YSLEER. V lost 1 base and J lost 5, with 4 bases in between. The CDR3 sequence is 12 residues long. CDR3 nucleotides: TGCGCCAGCAGCCAAGCGGGAGATACGCAGTATTTT. Protein sequence: CASSQAGDTQYF.

In its sample, this clonotype was seen a few times. The chain combines TRBV19 with TRBJ2-1; D not resolved. CDR3 length equals 14 residues. Between the trimmed V and J ends, which lost 6 bases and 4 bases, there was a span of 13 bases. Germline V gene data show CDR1 as LNHDA and CDR2 as SQIVND (reference sequence). CDR3 sequence: CASRGASDYNEQFF. The CDR3, as DNA: TGTGCCAGTAGAGGCGCCTCAGATTACAATGAGCAGTTCTTC.

This clonotype was detected a few times. The chain is built from TRBV18 and TRBJ2-3, with D possibly TRBD2 on 6 matching bases. Per germline, CDR1 KGHSH and CDR2 LQKENI. This CDR3 is built from 15 residues. V lost 2 bases to trimming and J lost 6 bases, with 15 bases between them. In DNA, the CDR3 is TGTGCCAGCTCACCAGGGACTTCGGATGGGGATACGCAGTATTTT. Translated, it gives CASSPGTSDGDTQYF.

This chain connects TRBV7-9 to TRBJ2-2, with D tentatively TRBD1 or TRBD2 (6 bases each). Germline CDR1 reads SEHNR; CDR2 reads FQNEAQ (reference sequence). V gave up 5 bases and J gave up 5 bases, with 15 bases separating them. This CDR3 comprises 15 residues. CDR3 DNA sequence: TGTGCCAGCAGCAAGGGACAACGGGGGACCGGGGAGCTGTTTTTT. Amino acids: CASSKGQRGTGELFF. The variable domain in full, completed from reference TRBV7-9 and TRBJ2-2, reads DTGVSQNPRHKITKRGQNVTFRCDPISEHNRLYWYRQTLGQGPEFLTYFQNEAQLEKSRLLSDRFSAERPKGSFSTLEIQRTEQGDSAMYLCASSKGQRGTGELFFGEGSRLTVL.

There are a few counts of this clonotype. This chain joins TRBV2 and TRBJ1-4, with D possibly TRBD1 on 5 matching bases. The CDR3 contains 13 residues. Trimming removed 6 bases from V and 7 bases from J, with 12 bases in between. The V gene's germline CDR1 is SNHLY and CDR2 FYNNEI. The CDR3 bases are TGTGCCAGCAGCGGGGGGGGGGGTGAAAAACTGTTTTTT. The encoded protein is CASSGGGGEKLFF.

This clonotype was observed a handful of times. The chain employs TRBV27 and TRBJ1-1; perhaps TRBD1 as D (6 bases). The CDR3 length is 14 residues. In germline, CDR1 is MNHEY, CDR2 SMNVEV (reference sequence). V was shortened by 0 bases and J by 5 bases, with 10 bases between the two germline ends. CDR3 protein: CASSLSQGMTEAFF. The CDR3 DNA sequence: TGTGCCAGCAGTTTATCGCAGGGGATGACTGAAGCTTTCTTT.

This clonotype was recorded a few times. The chain links TRBV7-2 to TRBJ2-7; TRBD2 might be the D (5 bases). Germline V CDR1 and CDR2: SGHTA, FQGNSA. V was cut by 0 bases and J by 1 base, with 13 bases left in between. The CDR3 loop spans 16 amino acids. CDR3 region: CASSLAAGMRSYEQYF. Written as DNA, the CDR3 is TGTGCCAGCAGCTTAGCGGCGGGCATGAGATCCTACGAGCAGTACTTC.

This clonotype has only a few counts. The chain employs TRBV4-2 and TRBJ2-7; TRBD2 might be the D (6 bases). Trimming cost V 0 bases and J 1 base, with 16 bases left between them. There are 17 residues in the CDR3. The germline V gene has CDR1 LGHNA and CDR2 YNFKEQ. CDR3 protein: CASSQDSGAHRSYEQYF. The CDR3 region has the DNA TGTGCCAGCAGCCAAGATAGCGGAGCGCATCGATCCTACGAGCAGTACTTC.

This clonotype was seen a handful of times. The CDR3 protein is CASSPWAPYEQYF. The CDR3 bases are TGTGCCAGCAGCCCATGGGCCCCCTACGAGCAGTACTTC. The J gene is TRBJ2-7, the V gene TRBV3-1; D is unresolved. V was pared by 4 bases and J by 2 bases, with 9 bases between. CDR3 length: 13 amino acids. CDR1 and CDR2 from the germline V gene are LGHDT and YNNKEL (reference sequence).

The chain uses TRBV7-6 and TRBJ2-3; D call uncertain. V shed 1 base and J shed 2 bases, with 7 bases lying between them. Germline values: CDR1 SGHVS, CDR2 FNYEAQ. The CDR3 consists of 14 residues. CDR3 protein: CASSLGWNTDTQYF. For the CDR3, the DNA is TGTGCCAGCAGCTTAGGCTGGAACACAGATACGCAGTATTTT.

This clonotype turned up a few times. The genes are TRBV20-1 and TRBJ1-4; D might be TRBD1 (5 bases). The CDR3 sequence is 12 residues long. Germline V CDR1 and CDR2: DFQATT, SNEGSKA (reference sequence). Trimming stripped 6 bases from V and 5 bases from J, with 10 bases between. CDR3 sequence (DNA): TGCAGTGCCCCAGGGCCCAATGAAAAACTGTTTTTT. This codes for CSAPGPNEKLFF.

This clonotype was seen a handful of times. J is TRBJ2-2 and V is TRBV18; 14 bases align to TRBD2. This CDR3 contains 18 residues. The germline CDR1 and CDR2 sequences are KGHSH and LQKENI. J gave up 2 bases and V 6 bases, and 8 bases lay outside the gene matches. CDR3: CASSPRLAGGPNTGELFF. The CDR3 nucleotides are TGTGCCAGCTCCCCGCGACTAGCGGGAGGGCCAAACACCGGGGAGCTGTTTTTT.

The sample holds a few counts of this clonotype. Its ends do not fully match the called genes, so a read error is possible. The chain carries TRBV7-7 and TRBJ2-3; TRBD2 agrees at 7 bases. The CDR3 has 15 amino acids. Germline values: CDR1 SSHAT, CDR2 FNYEAQ (reference sequence). This CDR3 is CASSPAGGRDGTQYF. The CDR3 DNA sequence: TGTGCTAGCAGCCCCGCCGGCGGGAGAGATGGTACGCAGTATTTT.

This rearrangement joins TRBV12-3 or TRBV12-4 to TRBJ1-5; no clear D. The CDR3 has 14 amino acids. V was trimmed by 2 bases and J by 4 bases, leaving 9 bases between them. In DNA, the CDR3 is TGTGCCAGCAGTTTAATTGCAGGTAATCAGCCCCAGCATTTT. Protein: CASSLIAGNQPQHF.

This clonotype has only one observation. This may be a read error, as it is one base from a much larger clone. This sequence joins TRBV7-2 and TRBJ2-5; D is unresolved. There are 11 residues in the CDR3. Deletions cut 8 bases from V and 4 bases from J, with 8 bases between. The germline gives CDR1 SGHTA, CDR2 FQGNSA. The chain's CDR3 is CASGRGETQYF. CDR3 in DNA: TGTGCCAGCGGCAGAGGAGAGACCCAGTACTTC.

This clonotype was observed at least ten times. V is TRBV24-1 and J is TRBJ2-3; TRBD2 agrees at 10 bases. Per the germline V gene, CDR1 is KGHDR and CDR2 is SFDVKD. The CDR3 length is 15 residues. With V trimmed by 8 bases and J by 4 bases, 8 bases remained unmatched. The CDR3 region is CATIVAGGSPDTQYF. CDR3 DNA sequence: TGTGCCACCATTGTAGCGGGAGGATCTCCAGATACGCAGTATTTT.